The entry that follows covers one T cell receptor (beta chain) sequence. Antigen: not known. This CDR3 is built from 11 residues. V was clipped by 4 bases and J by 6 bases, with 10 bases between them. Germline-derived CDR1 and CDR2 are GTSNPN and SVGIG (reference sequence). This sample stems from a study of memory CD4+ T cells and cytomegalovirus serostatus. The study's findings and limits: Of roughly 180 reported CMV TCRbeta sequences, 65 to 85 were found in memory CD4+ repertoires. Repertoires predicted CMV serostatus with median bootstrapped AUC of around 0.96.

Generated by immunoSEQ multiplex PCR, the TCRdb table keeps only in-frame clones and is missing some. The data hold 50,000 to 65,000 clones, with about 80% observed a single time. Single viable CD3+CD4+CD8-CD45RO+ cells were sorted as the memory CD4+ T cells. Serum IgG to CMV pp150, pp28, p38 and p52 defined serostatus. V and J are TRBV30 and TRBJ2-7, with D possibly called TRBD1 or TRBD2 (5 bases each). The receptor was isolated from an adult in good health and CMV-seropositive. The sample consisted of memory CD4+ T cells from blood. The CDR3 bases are TGTGCCTGGATGGGGGTAAGCGAGCAGTACTTC. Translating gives CAWMGVSEQYF.